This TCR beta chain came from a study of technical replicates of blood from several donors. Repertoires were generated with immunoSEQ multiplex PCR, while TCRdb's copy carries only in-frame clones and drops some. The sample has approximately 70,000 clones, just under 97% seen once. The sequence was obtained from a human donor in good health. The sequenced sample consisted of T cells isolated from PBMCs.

The chain's CDR3 is CASSSLSSGTANTGELFF. The CDR3 DNA follows: TGTGCCAGCAGCTCTCTCTCCTCCGGGACAGCGAACACCGGGGAGCTGTTTTTT. The rearrangement joins TRBV5-6 to TRBJ2-2; 7 bases align to TRBD1. The germline V gene encodes CDR1 SGHDT and CDR2 YYEEEE. The V segment lost 3 bases and the J segment 0 bases; nucleotides outside the gene matches: 11. The CDR3 contains 18 residues.